This T cell receptor (beta chain) was sequenced for a study of shared clonotypes between healthy human individuals (dated by TCRdb to the early 2020s). For the study in its entirety: The cohort comprised a couple of women and a few men aged 18 to 49 years. To increase sequencing depth and limit assay-specific biases, different laboratories used diverse techniques to prepare libraries and sequence TCR repertoires. Between about 0.9 and 10 billion PBMCs per donor were obtained by leukapheresis. To estimate repertoire size and how much clonotypes are shared between individuals, the study performed deep sequencing of blood TCR repertoires from a few healthy adults. For each donor, three plates each were used for CD4 naive and CD4 memory, two plates were used for CD8 naive, and one plate was used for CD8 memory. The study at large found these results: Larger estimated clonotype richness was generally found for naive subsets than for memory subsets. Compared with non-shared clonotypes, clonotypes shared by all four sorted-subset donors had higher generation probabilities. Incomplete sequencing was indicated by rarefaction of sorted-subset datasets, despite the large sequencing depth. Across a few donors, 4.5% to 6.5% of naive CD4, roughly 3.5% of naive CD8, around 2.5% of memory CD4, and approximately 0.4% of memory CD8 clonotypes were shared. Only blood was sampled, and tissue TCR repertoires likely differ from those in blood. Because the study included only a small number of donors, the genetic and exposure-history diversity represented was limited. Pairwise subsampling led to the expectation that sequencing depth would affect the degree of clonotype sharing among donors.

Donors were healthy HIV-negative adults with no recently reported acute infections or vaccinations. All donors were Caucasian adults living in Nashville, Tennessee, USA. CD4+ T cells were enriched by magnetic negative selection; naive cells were then positively selected on CD45RA, and the negative fraction formed the memory subset. After blood collection by leukapheresis, PBMCs were isolated using Ficoll-Histopaque density gradient centrifugation and then cryopreserved in the vapor phase of liquid nitrogen. Analytical flow cytometry was used to check the purity and quantity of every magnetically sorted T cell population. Genomic DNA was isolated from each sorted fraction and quantified by UV absorbance on a Nanodrop 2000c. Using the deep immunoSEQ assay, multiplex PCR amplified TCR CDR3 regions from genomic DNA. For each cell subset, the extracted genomic DNA was distributed evenly across all wells of several immunoSEQ 96-well plates, and each plate served as one replicate. Each replicate PCR for sorted subsets received approximately 200 ng genomic DNA, equal to about 30,000 T cell genomes. Purified libraries were quantified with a Qubit 3.0 fluorometer, sized on a Bioanalyzer 2100, and re-quantified with the KAPA Library Quantification kit. Every immunoSEQ 96-well plate was sequenced on a separate single-read 150-cycle Illumina NextSeq 550 flow cell. For the original study's pipeline: Because the immunoSEQ output included only junctional sequences and no quality scores, the filtering could not be the same as the filtering used for full-length reads. To assign V/J genes and CDR3, sequences were annotated using PyIR, a Python wrapper for IgBLAST v1.9, with IMGT germline references. Reads were removed for weak V/J assignments (E-value above 1e-6), missing CDR3, stop codons, out-of-frame junctions, or ambiguous translated residues. V3J clonotypes were defined as sequences sharing an identical inferred V gene, J gene, and CDR3 amino acid sequence. Percentage overlap between repertoires was calculated by dividing the number of shared unique clonotypes by the size of the smaller repertoire. Three approaches were used to assess repertoire richness: RTK rarefaction, the Chao1 estimator, and Recon v2.1 estimates of unobserved clonotypes. Generation probabilities for all TCRbeta clonotypes obtained by the gDNA method from a handful of donors were computed using OLGA. In its TCRdb copy, this immuneACCESS table keeps in-frame sequences only and misses some clones. Where compared with another copy, unresolved V genes explain less than half of these, and the others have no known cause. For V, J and clone size, that table is used; D and trimming come from the DNA. The sample profile shows roughly 2.4 million clones; under 97% of them were found once. Less than 0.15% of the sample comes from the top ten.

Comments on this clone: The antigen it recognizes is unknown. The sample holds no much larger clone one base away, and base qualities are not on file.

V loses 0 bases, J loses 2 bases, and the germline ends lie 13 bases apart. The germline V gene specifies SGHRS as CDR1 and YFSETQ as CDR2. The CDR3 starts with the cysteine, ends with the phenylalanine, and has 16 residues. Of the read, only the CDR3 DNA is kept; its 48 bases are in frame from base 1. The sample was naive CD4+ T cells sorted from blood. The label giving this sample's cell subset or site can be read as: CD45RA+ positively selected. The source of this sequence is a man aged 18 to 30 in good health. This sequence uses TRBV5-1 and TRBJ2-3; TRBD2 is a possible D gene, resting on 6 matching bases. The base sequence is TGCGCCAGCAGCTTGGCCCCGGGAGCAAACACAGATACGCAGTATTTT. The resulting protein is CASSLAPGANTDTQYF.